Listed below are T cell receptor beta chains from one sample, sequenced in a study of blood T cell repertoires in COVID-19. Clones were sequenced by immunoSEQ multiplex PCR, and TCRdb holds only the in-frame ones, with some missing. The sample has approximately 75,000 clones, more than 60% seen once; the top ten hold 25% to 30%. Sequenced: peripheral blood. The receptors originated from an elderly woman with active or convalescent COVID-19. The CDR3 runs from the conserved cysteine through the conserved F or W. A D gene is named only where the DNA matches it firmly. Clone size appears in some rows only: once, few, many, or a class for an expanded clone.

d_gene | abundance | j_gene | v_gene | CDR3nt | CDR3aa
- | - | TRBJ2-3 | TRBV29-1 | TGCAGCGTTGAAAGGGACTCCAACACAGATACGCAGTATTTT | CSVERDSNTDTQYF
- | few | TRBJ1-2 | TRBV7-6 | TGTGCCAGCAGCTTATGGGCAGGAACTAACTATGGCTACACCTTC | CASSLWAGTNYGYTF
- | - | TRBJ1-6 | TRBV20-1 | TGCAGTGCTAGTAGGGCTATAGGGGGGGTCCCGGGGAATTCACCCCTCCACTTT | CSASRAIGGVPGNSPLHF
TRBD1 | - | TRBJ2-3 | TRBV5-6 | TGTGCCAGCAGCTTGTTCCTCACCGACAGGGGGGTCACAGATACGCAGTATTTT | CASSLFLTDRGVTDTQYF
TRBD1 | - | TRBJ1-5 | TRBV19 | TGTGCCAGTAGTCAGGGGGCCGGCAATCAGCCCCAGCATTTT | CASSQGAGNQPQHF
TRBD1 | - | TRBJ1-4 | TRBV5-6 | TGTGCCAGCAACATCGGGACAGCGTCCGAAAAACTGTTTTTT | CASNIGTASEKLFF
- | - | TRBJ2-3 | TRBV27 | TGTGCCAGCAGTTTATATGTCGGGGGTAGGGCAGATACGCAGTATTTT | CASSLYVGGRADTQYF
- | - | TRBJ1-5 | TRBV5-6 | TGTGCCAGCAGCTTGGGGGGAGGCTACAGCAATCAGCCCCAGCATTTT | CASSLGGGYSNQPQHF
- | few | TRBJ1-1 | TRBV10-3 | TGTGCCATCAGTCGGGGGGCGGACACTGAAGCTTTCTTT | CAISRGADTEAFF
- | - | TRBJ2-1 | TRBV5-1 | TGCGCCAGCAGCTTGTTAAGGCCAGGGGCGTACAATGAGCAGTTCTTC | CASSLLRPGAYNEQFF
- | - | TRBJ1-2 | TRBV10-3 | TGTGCCATCCAGGGTGGAATCTCTGACTATGGCTACACCTTC | CAIQGGISDYGYTF
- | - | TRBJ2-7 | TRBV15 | TGTGCCACCAGCGCAGACAAGTACGAGCAGTACTTC | CATSADKYEQYF
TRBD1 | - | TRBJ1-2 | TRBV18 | TGTGCCAGCTCACCACTGGGTGGCGACAGGGCGCATGGCTACACCTTC | CASSPLGGDRAHGYTF
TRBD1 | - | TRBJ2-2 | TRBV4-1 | TGCGCCAGCAGCCTCCAGGGGGCAAACACCGGGGAGCTGTTTTTT | CASSLQGANTGELFF
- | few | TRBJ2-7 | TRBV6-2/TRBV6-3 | TGTGCCAGCAGTCTACAGGGCCCCATCTCCTACGAGCAGTACTTC | CASSLQGPISYEQYF
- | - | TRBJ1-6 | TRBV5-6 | TGTGCCAGCAGCGGGACACGAAATAATTCACCCCTCCACTTT | CASSGTRNNSPLHF
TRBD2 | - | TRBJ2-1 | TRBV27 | TGTGCCAGCAGTTCACTAGCGGGGGGGCCCAATGAGCAGTTCTTC | CASSSLAGGPNEQFF
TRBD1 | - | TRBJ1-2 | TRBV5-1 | TGCGCCAGCAGCTTAGGGACAGAGATTTACACCTTC | CASSLGTEIYTF
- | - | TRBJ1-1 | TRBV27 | TGTGCCAGCAGTCCGCTCAGGGGTTACATGAACACTGAAGCTTTCTTT | CASSPLRGYMNTEAFF
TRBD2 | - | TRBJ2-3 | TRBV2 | TGTGCCAGCCGAGGATTTAGCGGGAACACAGATACGCAGTATTTT | CASRGFSGNTDTQYF
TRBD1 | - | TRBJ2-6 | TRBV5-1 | TGCGCCAGCAGCTCAACGGGACAGGGGGTGACTGGGGCCAACGTCCTGACTTTC | CASSSTGQGVTGANVLTF
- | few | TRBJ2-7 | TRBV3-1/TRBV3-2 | TGTGCCAGCAGCCGCGGGACGGGCCGCGAGCAGTACTTC | CASSRGTGREQYF
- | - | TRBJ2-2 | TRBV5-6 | TGTGCCAGCAGCTCGCTCCAGGGTAGCACCGGGGAGCTGTTTTTT | CASSSLQGSTGELFF
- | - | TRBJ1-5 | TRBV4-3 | TGCGCCAGCAGCCAAGAATGGATCCGGGGCAATCAGCCCCAGCATTTT | CASSQEWIRGNQPQHF
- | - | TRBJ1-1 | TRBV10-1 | TGCGCCAGCAGCAGGGTTAGGGACACTGAAGCTTTCTTT | CASSRVRDTEAFF
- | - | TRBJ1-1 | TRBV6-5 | TGTGCCAGCAGTAAAAACAGGGAGAACACTGAAGCTTTCTTT | CASSKNRENTEAFF
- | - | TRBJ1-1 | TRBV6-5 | TGTGCCAGCAGTTACGACAGTGAAGCTTTCTTT | CASSYDSEAFF
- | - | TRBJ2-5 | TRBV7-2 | TGTGCCAGCAGCTCCCGGGACACCCTGGGAGAGACCCAGTACTTC | CASSSRDTLGETQYF
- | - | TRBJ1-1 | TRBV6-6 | TGTGCCAGCAGTTGGGGAGGGGAGGCGGGCACTGAAGCTTTCTTT | CASSWGGEAGTEAFF
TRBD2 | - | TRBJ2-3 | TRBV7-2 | TGTGCCAGCAGCTTAGCGGGACTAGCAACAGATACGCAGTATTTT | CASSLAGLATDTQYF
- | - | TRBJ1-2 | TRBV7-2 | TGTGCCAGCAGCTTAGAGGGACACGTGAAAAAGGACTACACCTTC | CASSLEGHVKKDYTF
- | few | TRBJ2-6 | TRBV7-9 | TGTGCCAGCAGTGGAGTGGACTCTGGGGCCAACGTCCTGACTTTC | CASSGVDSGANVLTF
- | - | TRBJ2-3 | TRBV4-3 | TGCGCCAGCAGCCAAGAAAGGGGAACGGTGGATACGCAGTATTTT | CASSQERGTVDTQYF
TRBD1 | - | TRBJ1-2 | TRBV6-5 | TGTGCCAGCAGTTACGGACAGGGGGCGCACTATGGCTACACCTTC | CASSYGQGAHYGYTF
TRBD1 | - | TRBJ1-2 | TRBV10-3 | TGTGCCATCAGTGAGGGACAGGGGAGAGGCTACACCTTC | CAISEGQGRGYTF
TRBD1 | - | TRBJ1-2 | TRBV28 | TGTGCCAGCATATCCGGGACAGGGGAAGGCTACACCTTC | CASISGTGEGYTF
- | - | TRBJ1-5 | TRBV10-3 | TGTGCCACCGGAGACAGTAACAATCAGCCCCAGCATTTT | CATGDSNNQPQHF
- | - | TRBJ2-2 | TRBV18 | TGTGCCAGCTCACCACAAACAGGGTGGGACACCGGGGAGCTGTTTTTT | CASSPQTGWDTGELFF
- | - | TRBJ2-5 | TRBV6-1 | TGTGCCAGCAGTGAATTGGTTGGTGGGGGGACGGAGACCCAGTACTTC | CASSELVGGGTETQYF
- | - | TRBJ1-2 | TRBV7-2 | TGTGCCAGCAGCTTAATTCCCGAGACGGGAATCTATGGCTACACCTTC | CASSLIPETGIYGYTF
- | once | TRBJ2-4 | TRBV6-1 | TGTGCCAGCAGTGAAGGGGGCGGTTGGACGAACATTCAGTACTTC | CASSEGGGWTNIQYF
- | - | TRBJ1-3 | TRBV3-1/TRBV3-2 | TGTGCCAGCAGCCGGACGGGGGGAAACACCATATATTTT | CASSRTGGNTIYF
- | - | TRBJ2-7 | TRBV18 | TGTGCCAGCTCGGATCAGGGGAAGGGCTCCTACGAGCAGTACTTC | CASSDQGKGSYEQYF
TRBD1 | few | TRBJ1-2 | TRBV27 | TGTGCCAGCAGTTCCTCCGGGACAGGTGACGGCTACACCTTC | CASSSSGTGDGYTF
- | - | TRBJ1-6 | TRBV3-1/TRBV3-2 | TGTGCCAGCAGCCAAGTGGCCATCTATAATTCACCCCTCCACTTT | CASSQVAIYNSPLHF
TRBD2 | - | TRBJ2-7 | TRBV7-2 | TGTGCCAGCAGCTTAGCAGGGCGGGGGGGCCAGGACGAGCAGTACTTC | CASSLAGRGGQDEQYF